This TCR beta chain is drawn from a study of STAT5B mutations in CD4+ large granular lymphocyte leukemia. Some clones are missing from TCRdb's copy, which holds only in-frame ones; the method was immunoSEQ multiplex PCR. The sample gives 37,000 or so clones, roughly 80% of which show up once; around 3.5% is in the top ten. With 6 bases clipped from V and 7 bases from J, the junction kept 11 bases outside the gene matches. CDR3 size: 15 residues. Germline CDR1 reads MNHEY; CDR2 reads SMNVEV (reference sequence). J is TRBJ2-2 and V is TRBV27; 7 bases fit TRBD2. This TCR was sampled from a human donor in good health. The specimen was CD4+ T cells from blood buffy coats. The CDR3 loop is CASSPWEGIGGELFF. The CDR3 DNA reads TGTGCCAGCAGCCCTTGGGAGGGGATTGGCGGGGAGCTGTTTTTT.